Here is one TCR beta chain with its context. Its antigen remains unidentified. The sample originates from a study of T-cell memory formation after mild COVID-19. The study's findings and limits: SARS-CoV-2 specificity of second-wave clones peaking day 37 was unconfirmed.

This CDR3 has 15 residues. The V gene lost 4 bases and the J gene lost 3 bases, with 16 bases spanning the gap. From germline, CDR1 is SGDLS and CDR2 YYNGEE. TCRdb independently ran MiXCR on the 5' RACE reads; one entry per CDR3 protein. The data hold roughly 480,000 distinct CDR3 sequences, with approximately 25% observed a single time. The sample taken for sequencing was PBMCs or a T cell subset sorted from them (not recorded which). This TCR came from an adult woman who had mild COVID-19 (a few samples of this study predate the infection). Cell type and time point are not known. This rearrangement joins TRBV9 to TRBJ1-1, with a tentative D call TRBD1 (5 bases). The CDR3 bases are TGTGCCAGCAGCCCCCCGGACTGGGGGGACACTGAAGCTTTCTTT. Protein sequence: CASSPPDWGDTEAFF.